One TCR beta chain is described in this entry. Its cognate antigen is unknown. Assay: immunoSEQ multiplex PCR; the TCRdb copy retains only in-frame clones and omits some. In the table there are about 94,000 clones, 93% of which are singletons. CDR3 length: 15 residues. The germline CDR1 and CDR2 sequences are MNHEY and SMNVEV (reference sequence). V dropped 8 bases and J dropped 0; count of bases not matched to a gene: 5. Unstimulated Tregs (CD4+CD25+CD127-) and CD4+CD25- non-Tregs were sorted from PBMCs. The data belong to a study of Tregs in tolerant kidney transplant recipients. Study observations and caveats: Few patients were studied, so findings need validation in larger groups. No direct test of biological reproducibility was done here.

The J gene is TRBJ2-1, the V gene TRBV27, with 9 bases aligning to TRBD1. The starting material was CD4+ T cells from blood, obtained before the transplant. The clonotype comes from a human donor who received a combined kidney and bone marrow transplant. CDR3 protein: CASGQGPPSYNEQFF. Here the CDR3 DNA reads TGTGCCAGCGGACAGGGGCCCCCCTCCTACAATGAGCAGTTCTTC.